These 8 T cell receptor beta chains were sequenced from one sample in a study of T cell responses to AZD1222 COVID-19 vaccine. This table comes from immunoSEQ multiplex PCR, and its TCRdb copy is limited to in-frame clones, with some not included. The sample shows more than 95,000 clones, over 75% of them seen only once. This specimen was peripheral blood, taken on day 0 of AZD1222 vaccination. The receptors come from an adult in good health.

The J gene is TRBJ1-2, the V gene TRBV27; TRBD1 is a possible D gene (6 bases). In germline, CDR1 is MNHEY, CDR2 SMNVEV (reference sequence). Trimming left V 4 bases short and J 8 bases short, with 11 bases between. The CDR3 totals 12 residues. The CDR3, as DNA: TGTGCCAGCAGTTCGACAGGACTCGGCTACACCTTC. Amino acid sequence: CASSSTGLGYTF.

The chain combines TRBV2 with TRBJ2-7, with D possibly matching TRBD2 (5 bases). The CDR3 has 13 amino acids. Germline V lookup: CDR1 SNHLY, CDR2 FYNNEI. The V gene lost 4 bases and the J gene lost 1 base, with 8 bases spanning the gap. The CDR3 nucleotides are TGTGCCAGCAGTGGGGGAGAGTCCTACGAGCAGTACTTC. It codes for CASSGGESYEQYF.

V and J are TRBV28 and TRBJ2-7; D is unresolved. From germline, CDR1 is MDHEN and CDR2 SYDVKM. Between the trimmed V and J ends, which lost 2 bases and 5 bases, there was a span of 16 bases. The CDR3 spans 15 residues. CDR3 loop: CASSLPLSSSDEQYF. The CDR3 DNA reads TGTGCCAGCAGTTTACCCCTTTCGTCCTCGGACGAGCAGTACTTC.

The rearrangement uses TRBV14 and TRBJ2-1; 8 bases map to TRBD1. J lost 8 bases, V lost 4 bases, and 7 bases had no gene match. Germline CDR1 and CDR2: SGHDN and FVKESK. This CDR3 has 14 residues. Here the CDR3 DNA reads TGTGCCAGCAGCCCACGGACAGGGTGGCATGAGCAGTTCTTC. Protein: CASSPRTGWHEQFF.

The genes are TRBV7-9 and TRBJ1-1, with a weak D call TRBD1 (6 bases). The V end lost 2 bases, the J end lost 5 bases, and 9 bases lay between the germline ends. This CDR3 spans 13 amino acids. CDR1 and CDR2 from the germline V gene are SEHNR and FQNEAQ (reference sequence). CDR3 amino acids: CASSLFTGTEAFF. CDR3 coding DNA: TGTGCCAGCAGCTTATTCACAGGGACTGAAGCTTTCTTT.

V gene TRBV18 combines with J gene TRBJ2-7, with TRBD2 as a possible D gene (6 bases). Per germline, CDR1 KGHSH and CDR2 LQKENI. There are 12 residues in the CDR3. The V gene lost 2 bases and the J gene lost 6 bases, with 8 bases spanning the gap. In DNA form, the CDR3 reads TGTGCCAGCTCACCAGGAGGGCGCGAGCAGTACTTC. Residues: CASSPGGREQYF.

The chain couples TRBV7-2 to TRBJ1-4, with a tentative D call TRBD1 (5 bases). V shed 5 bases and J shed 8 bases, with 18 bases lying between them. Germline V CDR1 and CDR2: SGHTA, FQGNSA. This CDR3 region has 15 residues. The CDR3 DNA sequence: TGTGCCAGCAGCGCCCGGGACTTCGAAGGGGAAAAACTGTTTTTT. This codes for CASSARDFEGEKLFF.

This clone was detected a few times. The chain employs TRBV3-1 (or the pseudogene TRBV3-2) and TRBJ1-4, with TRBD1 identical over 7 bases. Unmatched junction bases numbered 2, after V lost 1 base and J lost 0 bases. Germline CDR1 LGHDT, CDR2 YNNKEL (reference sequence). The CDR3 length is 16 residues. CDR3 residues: CASSQGTGSTNEKLFF. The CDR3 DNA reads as TGTGCCAGCAGCCAAGGGACAGGCTCAACTAATGAAAAACTGTTTTTT.